Below, 5 T cell receptor beta chains from the same sample are listed, as sequenced in a study of T cell responses to AZD1222 COVID-19 vaccine. Produced via immunoSEQ multiplex PCR; TCRdb's table is partial and in-frame only. The sample consists of about 130,000 clones, around 90% of them appearing once. The material sequenced was peripheral blood, taken 28 days after the second AZD1222 dose. These receptors came from an adult who received the AZD1222 COVID-19 vaccine.

This clone appeared once. The chain couples TRBV5-6 to TRBJ1-5, with D hard to call. Trimming stripped 5 bases from V and 2 bases from J, with 11 bases between. The length of the CDR3 is 14 residues. CDR1 is SGHDT, CDR2 YYEEEE, per germline. CDR3 loop: CASRHFSGNQPQHF. The CDR3 bases are TGTGCCAGCAGACATTTTTCAGGCAATCAGCCCCAGCATTTT. Supplemented by reference TRBV5-6 and TRBJ1-5, the full variable domain reads DAGVTQSPTHLIKTRGQQVTLRCSPKSGHDTVSWYQQALGQGPQFIFQYYEEEERQRGNFPDRFSGHQFPNYSSELNVNALLLGDSALYLCASRHFSGNQPQHFGDGTRLSIL.

The genes are TRBV20-1 and TRBJ2-1, with 7 bases aligning to TRBD1. The CDR3 totals 13 residues. With V trimmed by 3 bases and J by 9 bases, 8 bases remained unmatched. Germline CDR1 reads DFQATT; CDR2 reads SNEGSKA (reference sequence). The CDR3 loop reads CSASRGGFSEQFF. The CDR3 nucleotides are TGCAGTGCTAGTAGAGGGGGCTTCAGTGAGCAGTTCTTC.

This chain uses TRBV18 with TRBJ1-5; D unclear. The CDR3 sequence is 13 residues long. Trimming took off 4 bases at V and 5 bases at J, with 9 bases between the two ends. The germline gives CDR1 KGHSH, CDR2 LQKENI. The CDR3 bases are TGTGCCAGCTCACGCGACATCTATCAGCCCCAGCATTTT. It encodes CASSRDIYQPQHF.

The chain uses TRBV9 and TRBJ1-2; no clear D gene. The V and J ends lost 5 bases and 10 bases respectively, with 3 bases between them. The germline V gene encodes CDR1 SGDLS and CDR2 YYNGEE. The CDR3 loop spans 8 amino acids. DNA for the CDR3: TGTGCCAGCAGTCTCTACACCTTC. Protein: CASSLYTF.

J is TRBJ2-2 and V is TRBV7-2; no clear D gene. Trimming took 5 bases from V and 1 from J, leaving 8 bases between them. The V gene's germline CDR1 is SGHTA and CDR2 FQGNSA. This CDR3 contains 14 residues. CDR3 protein: CASSQGENTGELFF. In nucleotides, the CDR3 is TGTGCCAGCAGCCAAGGCGAGAACACCGGGGAGCTGTTTTTT.